The 25 T cell receptor beta chains in this list originate from one sample, sequenced in a study of T cell repertoires in cytomegalovirus infection. From the reads, TCRdb called clonotypes with MiXCR, one entry per CDR3 protein. The data contain about 51,000 distinct CDR3 sequences, about 18% of them singletons. These receptors are not linked to any known antigen. Sequenced here: CD8+ T cells from cultured PBMCs, sampled from culture after CMV antigen stimulation. Source of these receptors: a human donor in good health (CMV status not recorded). Some clones in this sample may be carry-over from other donors' samples.

By sample share, this clonotype is medium-sized. The chain combines TRBV19 with TRBJ2-7, with unresolved D. The CDR3 runs to 15 residues. CDR1 is LNHDA and CDR2 is SQIVND in the germline V gene (reference sequence). Trimming removed 3 bases at V and 3 bases at J, with 15 bases between. CDR3 DNA sequence: TGTGCCAGTAGTATCCGGAGTACCCCAGGCTACGAGCAGTACTTC. Its translation is CASSIRSTPGYEQYF. Full variable domain (missing parts from reference TRBV19 and TRBJ2-7): DGGITQSPKYLFRKEGQNVTLSCEQNLNHDAMYWYRQDPGQGLRLIYYSQIVNDFQKGDIAEGYSVSREKKESFPLTVTSAQKNPTAFYLCASSIRSTPGYEQYFGPGTRLTVT.

This chain uses TRBV9 with TRBJ1-1, with 8 bases lining up with TRBD1. The CDR3 is 14 residues long. With 2 bases clipped from V and 1 base from J, the junction kept 1 base outside the gene matches. Germline-derived CDR1 and CDR2 are SGDLS and YYNGEE. This CDR3 is CASSVGTGNTEAFF. The CDR3 nucleotides are TGTGCCAGCAGCGTGGGGACAGGGAACACTGAAGCTTTCTTT.

The sample holds a few counts of this clonotype. This sequence joins TRBV7-8 and TRBJ1-6; D perhaps matches TRBD1 (5 bases). Trimming removed 2 bases from V and 4 bases from J, with 12 bases in between. Germline CDR1 is SGHVS and CDR2 is FQNEAQ. The CDR3 extends over 16 amino acids. This CDR3 reads CASSLLGRGYNSPLHF. The CDR3 bases are TGTGCCAGCAGCTTATTAGGGAGGGGTTATAATTCACCCCTCCACTTT.

The gene calls are TRBV15 and TRBJ1-5, with D tentatively TRBD1 (6 bases). The CDR3 spans 16 residues. The V end lost 3 bases, the J end lost 0 bases, and 12 bases lay between the germline ends. CDR1 and CDR2 (germline): LNHNV, YYDKDF (reference sequence). CDR3 nucleotides: TGTGCCACCAGCAGGGACAGTCTTAATAGCAATCAGCCCCAGCATTTT. This codes for CATSRDSLNSNQPQHF.

This clonotype was seen more than once but under ten times. The chain carries TRBV12-3 or TRBV12-4 and TRBJ2-7; D may be TRBD2 (5 bases). The CDR3 has 12 amino acids. V lost 7 bases and J 4 bases, leaving 11 bases between the germline ends. CDR3 coding DNA: TGTGCCAGCACTTCCACGGGGTACGAGCAGTACTTC. It yields the protein CASTSTGYEQYF.

The chain carries TRBV7-2 and TRBJ1-2; 7 bases line up with TRBD1. This CDR3 contains 15 residues. Germline CDR1 is SGHTA and CDR2 is FQGNSA. Germline trimming cut 3 bases from V and 0 bases from J; bases unmatched to any gene: 4. Here the CDR3 reads CASSLEGATNYGYTF. Here the CDR3 DNA reads TGTGCCAGCAGCTTGGAGGGGGCAACTAACTATGGCTACACCTTC.

The rearrangement links TRBV20-1 to TRBJ1-2; no firm D call. Trimming stripped 6 bases from V and 0 bases from J, with 8 bases between. Germline CDR1 DFQATT, CDR2 SNEGSKA (reference sequence). The CDR3 has 12 amino acids. CDR3 protein: CSAETPNYGYTF. CDR3 nucleotide sequence: TGCAGTGCAGAGACACCTAACTATGGCTACACCTTC.

By sample share, this clonotype is medium-sized. V gene TRBV7-2 combines with J gene TRBJ1-6; tentative D call: TRBD1 (6 bases). CDR1 and CDR2 from the germline V gene are SGHTA and FQGNSA. Between the trimmed V and J ends, which lost 5 bases and 8 bases, there was a span of 16 bases. The CDR3 length is 15 residues. This CDR3 reads CASSRDKGNHSPLHF. As DNA, the CDR3 is TGTGCCAGCAGCAGGGACAAGGGTAATCATTCACCCCTCCACTTT. Variable domain in full (rest from reference TRBV7-2 and TRBJ1-6): GAGVSQSPSNKVTEKGKDVELRCDPISGHTALYWYRQSLGQGLEFLIYFQGNSAPDKSGLPSDRFSAERTGGSVSTLTIQRTQQEDSAVYLCASSRDKGNHSPLHFGNGTRLTVT.

The chain is built from TRBV27 and TRBJ2-7; D is unclear. CDR3 length: 13 amino acids. Trimming removed 2 bases at V and 6 bases at J, with 11 bases between. CDR1 is MNHEY and CDR2 is SMNVEV in the germline V gene (reference sequence). CDR3 amino acids: CASSLRGGVEQYF. In DNA, the CDR3 is TGTGCCAGCAGTTTAAGAGGTGGCGTCGAGCAGTACTTC.

This clonotype was observed at least ten times. This chain connects TRBV4-3 to TRBJ1-6, with unresolved D. Trimming took 1 base from V and 4 from J, leaving 8 bases between them. This CDR3 is 15 amino acids long. Germline CDR1 reads LGHNA; CDR2 reads YSLEER. The CDR3 nucleotides read TGCGCCAGCAGCCAAGTTCGGGAGTATAATTCACCCCTCCACTTT. Residues: CASSQVREYNSPLHF.

This clonotype was seen a handful of times. The chain links TRBV19 to TRBJ2-1; the D is unclear. This CDR3 is built from 14 residues. The V gene's germline CDR1 is LNHDA and CDR2 SQIVND (reference sequence). The V gene lost 1 base and the J gene lost 5 bases, with 9 bases spanning the gap. CDR3 sequence: CASSIVGMHNEQFF. DNA of the CDR3: TGTGCCAGTAGTATAGTAGGTATGCACAATGAGCAGTTCTTC.

The chain recombines TRBV6-2 or TRBV6-3 with TRBJ2-7, with D tentatively TRBD2 (5 bases). The germline V gene encodes CDR1 MNHEY and CDR2 SVGEGT. This CDR3 spans 13 amino acids. The germline V and J ends were trimmed by 2 bases and 5 bases, with 10 bases remaining between them. DNA of the CDR3: TGTGCCAGCAGTTACCGGGGTTCCGACGAGCAGTACTTC. This codes for CASSYRGSDEQYF.

The rearrangement links TRBV7-9 to TRBJ1-1; D is ambiguous. Germline assignment: CDR1 SEHNR and CDR2 FQNEAQ (reference sequence). CDR3 length equals 14 residues. Between the trimmed V and J ends, which lost 0 bases and 4 bases, there was a span of 9 bases. This CDR3 reads CASSLAKFPTEAFF. Written as DNA, the CDR3 is TGTGCCAGCAGCTTAGCGAAATTTCCCACTGAAGCTTTCTTT. The full variable domain, its missing parts supplied by reference TRBV7-9 and TRBJ1-1, is DTGVSQNPRHKITKRGQNVTFRCDPISEHNRLYWYRQTLGQGPEFLTYFQNEAQLEKSRLLSDRFSAERPKGSFSTLEIQRTEQGDSAMYLCASSLAKFPTEAFFGQGTRLTVV.

There are many counts of this clonotype. The V call is TRBV9, the J call TRBJ1-1; weak D call: TRBD1 (5 bases). Germline V CDR1 and CDR2: SGDLS, YYNGEE. This CDR3 comprises 16 residues. The V end lost 3 bases, the J end lost 0 bases, and 15 bases lay between the germline ends. The CDR3 sequence is CASSAARDSLNTEAFF. For the CDR3, the DNA is TGTGCCAGCAGCGCCGCCCGGGACTCGCTGAACACTGAAGCTTTCTTT.

This sequence joins TRBV11-2 and TRBJ2-1; possibly TRBD2 for D (6 bases). The V end lost 0 bases, the J end lost 3 bases, and 9 bases lay between the germline ends. The CDR3 is 15 amino acids. Germline values: CDR1 SGHAT, CDR2 FQNNGV. The CDR3 nucleotides are TGTGCCAGCAGCTTAGAACCCGGGGGCTACAATGAGCAGTTCTTC. Amino acid sequence: CASSLEPGGYNEQFF.

The rearrangement joins TRBV7-9 to TRBJ2-7, with a possible D match to TRBD2 (6 bases). Germline CDR1 SEHNR, CDR2 FQNEAQ (reference sequence). V was clipped by 4 bases and J by 2 bases, with 9 bases between them. The CDR3 runs to 13 residues. CDR3 in amino acids: CASSSPGAYEQYF. For the CDR3, the DNA is TGTGCCAGCAGCTCACCGGGAGCCTACGAGCAGTACTTC.

The J gene is TRBJ2-7, the V gene TRBV12-3 or TRBV12-4; possible D gene TRBD2, 6 bases. V lost 7 bases to trimming and J lost 2 bases, with 15 bases between them. The CDR3 consists of 14 residues. This CDR3 reads CASTPDYPAYEQYF. In DNA form, the CDR3 reads TGTGCCAGCACCCCGGACTACCCTGCCTACGAGCAGTACTTC.

In this sample, this clonotype turned up a few times. The chain links TRBV24-1 to TRBJ2-1, with TRBD1 matching over 11 bases. The CDR3 totals 17 residues. V lost 4 bases and J lost 7; bases outside the gene matches: 11. Germline V gene lookup returns CDR1 KGHDR and CDR2 SFDVKD. CDR3: CATSERTGGIRLNEQFF. The CDR3 DNA reads TGTGCCACCAGTGAACGGACAGGGGGCATCCGCTTGAATGAGCAGTTCTTC.

On this clonotype itself: At one end, the junction sequence differs from germline, possibly due to a read error. This chain uses TRBV7-2 with TRBJ1-3; D not certain. Germline V gene data show CDR1 as SGHTA and CDR2 as FQGNSA. The CDR3 extends over 16 amino acids. The CDR3 loop is CASSQPDAVSGNTISF. The DNA of the CDR3 is TGTGCCAGCAGTCAACCTGACGCAGTCTCTGGAAACACCATCTCTTTT.

A note on this clonotype: Here the CDR3 omits its conserved ending phenylalanine or tryptophan, so a read error is the likely source. The chain links TRBV7-9 to TRBJ1-2; 12 nucleotides agree with TRBD1. The V segment lost 7 bases and the J segment 8 bases; nucleotides outside the gene matches: 5. CDR3 size: 13 residues. Germline lookup yields CDR1 SEHNR and CDR2 FQNEAQ (reference sequence). CDR3 amino acids: CASKGQGALGYTL. CDR3 nucleotide sequence: TGTGCCAGCAAGGGACAGGGGGCGCTGGGCTACACCTTA.

This clonotype turned up a few times. The DNA is left out, because the CDR3 cannot be placed on it with certainty; the CDR3 is given as TCRdb lists it. This chain uses TRBV27 with TRBJ2-1; the D segment call TRBD2 is taken from the table without a DNA check. The CDR3 extends over 14 residues, inclusive of both ends. Germline values: CDR1 MNHEY, CDR2 SMNVEV (reference sequence). The CDR3 loop reads CASSSSAGNNEQFF.

The J gene is TRBJ2-1, the V gene TRBV7-3; 9 nucleotides agree with TRBD2. After removal of 6 bases from V and 10 bases from J, the junction contained 7 bases not matched to a gene. CDR3 size: 13 residues. Germline loops: CDR1 SGHTA, CDR2 FQGTGA. The CDR3 is CASSLGLASEQFF. The CDR3 nucleotides are TGTGCCAGCAGTCTTGGACTAGCGTCCGAGCAGTTCTTC.

This clonotype showed up just a few times. This chain links TRBV7-9 with TRBJ2-3, with D possibly TRBD1 on 6 matching bases. Germline CDR1 and CDR2: SEHNR and FQNEAQ (reference sequence). The CDR3 is 16 residues long. Trimming stripped 5 bases from V and 2 bases from J, with 17 bases between. CDR3 sequence: CASSRLGGETTDTQYF. The CDR3 coding sequence is TGTGCCAGCAGCCGTTTAGGGGGTGAGACCACAGATACGCAGTATTTT.

This clonotype was seen more than once but under ten times. V usage is TRBV29-1 and J usage is TRBJ1-2; weak D call: TRBD1 (5 bases). Trimming left V 4 bases short and J 4 bases short, with 10 bases between. The CDR3 covers 12 residues. Per the germline V gene, CDR1 is SQVTM and CDR2 is ANQGSEA. The CDR3: CSVGGGAYGYTF. Here the CDR3 DNA reads TGCAGCGTTGGGGGCGGAGCCTATGGCTACACCTTC.

Relative to its sample, this clonotype is medium-sized. The gene calls are TRBV7-8 and TRBJ2-7; either TRBD1 or TRBD2 may fit D (7 bases each). The V gene lost 2 bases and the J gene lost 5 bases, with 16 bases spanning the gap. The CDR3 loop spans 15 amino acids. Germline V gene data show CDR1 as SGHVS and CDR2 as FQNEAQ. CDR3 protein: CASSLRGGGGDEQYF. The DNA for the CDR3 is TGTGCCAGCAGCTTACGGGGAGGGGGCGGCGACGAGCAGTACTTC. The variable domain in full, completed from reference TRBV7-8 and TRBJ2-7, reads GAGVSQSPRYKVAKRGQDVALRCDPISGHVSLFWYQQALGQGPEFLTYFQNEAQLDKSGLPSDRFFAERPEGSVSTLKIQRTQQEDSAVYLCASSLRGGGGDEQYFGPGTRLTVT.